One T cell receptor beta chain is described in this entry. Its antigen is unknown. TCRdb re-analyzed the 5' RACE reads; it lists each CDR3 protein once, without DNA. The sample data list about 460,000 distinct CDR3 sequences. This record belongs to a study of T cells expressing NK-cell markers. For the study at large: Sorted CD3+CD56+NKG2C+, CD3+CD56+NKG2C- and CD3+CD56-NKG2C+ T cells provided the TCR beta repertoires. With respect to HCMV, most of the eight sequenced donors were seropositive, and one was seronegative.

Notes on the study in general: Leadership of the CD3+CD56-NKG2C+ fraction also belonged to these clonotypes in a handful of donors.

The germline gives CDR1 SGHTA, CDR2 FQGNSA. This CDR3 has 14 residues. This TCR was recovered from a woman aged 50 to 65 in good health. The chain couples TRBV7-2 to TRBJ2-1. Sequencing input: blood T cells: a sorted CD56 or NKG2C T cell subset, CD4+ or CD8+ T cells, or bulk PBMC T cells (not recorded which). The CDR3 sequence is CASSLGLAEVLQFF.